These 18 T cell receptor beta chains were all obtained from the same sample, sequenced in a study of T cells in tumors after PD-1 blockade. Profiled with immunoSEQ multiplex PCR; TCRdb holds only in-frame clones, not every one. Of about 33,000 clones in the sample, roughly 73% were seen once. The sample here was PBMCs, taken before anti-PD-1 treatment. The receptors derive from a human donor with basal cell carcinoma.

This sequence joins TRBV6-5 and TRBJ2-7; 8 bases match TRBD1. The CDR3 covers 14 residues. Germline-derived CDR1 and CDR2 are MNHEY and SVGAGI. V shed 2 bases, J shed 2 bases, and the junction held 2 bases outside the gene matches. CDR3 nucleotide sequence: TGTGCCAGCAGTTACAACAGGGGGACCTACGAGCAGTACTTC. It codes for CASSYNRGTYEQYF.

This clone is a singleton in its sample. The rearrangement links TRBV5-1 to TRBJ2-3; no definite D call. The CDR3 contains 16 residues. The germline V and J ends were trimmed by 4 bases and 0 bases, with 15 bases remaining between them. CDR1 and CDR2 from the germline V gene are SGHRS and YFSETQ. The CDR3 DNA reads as TGCGCCAGCAGCCTTGAAGCGAGAGCTAGCACAGATACGCAGTATTTT. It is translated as CASSLEARASTDTQYF.

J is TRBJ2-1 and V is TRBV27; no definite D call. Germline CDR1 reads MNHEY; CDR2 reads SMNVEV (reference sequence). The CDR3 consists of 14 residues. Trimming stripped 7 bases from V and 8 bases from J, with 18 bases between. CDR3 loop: CASNEKPVRDEQFF. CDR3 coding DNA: TGTGCCAGCAACGAAAAACCTGTACGGGATGAGCAGTTCTTC.

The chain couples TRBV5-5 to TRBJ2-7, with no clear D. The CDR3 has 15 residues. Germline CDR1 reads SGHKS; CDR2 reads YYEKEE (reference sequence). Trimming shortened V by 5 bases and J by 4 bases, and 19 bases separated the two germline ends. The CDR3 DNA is TGTGCCAGCAGTCCCCGGCGGCAGGATGTGTACGAGCAGTACTTC. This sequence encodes CASSPRRQDVYEQYF.

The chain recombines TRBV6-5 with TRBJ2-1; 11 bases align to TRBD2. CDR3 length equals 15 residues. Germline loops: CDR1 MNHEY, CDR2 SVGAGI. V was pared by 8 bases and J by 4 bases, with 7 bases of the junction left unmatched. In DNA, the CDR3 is TGTGCCAGCCTACCCGGGACTAGCGGATACAATGAGCAGTTCTTC. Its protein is CASLPGTSGYNEQFF.

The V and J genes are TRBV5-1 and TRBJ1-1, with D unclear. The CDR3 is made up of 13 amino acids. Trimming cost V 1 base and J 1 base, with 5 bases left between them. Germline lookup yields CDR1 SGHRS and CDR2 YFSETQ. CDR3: CASSLITNTEAFF. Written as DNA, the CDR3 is TGCGCCAGCAGCTTGATTACGAACACTGAAGCTTTCTTT.

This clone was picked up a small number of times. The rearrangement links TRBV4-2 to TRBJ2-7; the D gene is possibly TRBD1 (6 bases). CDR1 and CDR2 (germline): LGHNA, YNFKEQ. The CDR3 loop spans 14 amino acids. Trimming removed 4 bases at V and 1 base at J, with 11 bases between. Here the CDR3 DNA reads TGTGCCAGCAGCCTTAGGACAGTTTCCTACGAGCAGTACTTC. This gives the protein CASSLRTVSYEQYF.

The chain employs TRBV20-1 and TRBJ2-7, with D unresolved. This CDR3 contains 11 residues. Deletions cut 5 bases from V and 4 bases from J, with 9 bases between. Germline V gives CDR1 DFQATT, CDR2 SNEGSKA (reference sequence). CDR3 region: CSAASEYEQYF. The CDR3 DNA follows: TGCAGTGCTGCCTCTGAATACGAGCAGTACTTC.

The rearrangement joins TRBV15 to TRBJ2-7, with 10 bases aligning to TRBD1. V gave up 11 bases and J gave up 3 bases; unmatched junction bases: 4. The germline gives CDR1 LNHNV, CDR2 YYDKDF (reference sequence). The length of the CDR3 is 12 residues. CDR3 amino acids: CASGQGDYEQYF. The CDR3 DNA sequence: TGTGCCTCCGGACAGGGGGACTACGAGCAGTACTTC.

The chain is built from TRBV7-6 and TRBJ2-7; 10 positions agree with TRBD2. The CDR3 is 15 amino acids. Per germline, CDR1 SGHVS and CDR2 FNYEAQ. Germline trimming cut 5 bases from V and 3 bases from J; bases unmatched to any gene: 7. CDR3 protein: CASSAAGLAIYEQYF. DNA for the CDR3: TGTGCCAGCAGCGCGGCGGGACTAGCGATCTACGAGCAGTACTTC.

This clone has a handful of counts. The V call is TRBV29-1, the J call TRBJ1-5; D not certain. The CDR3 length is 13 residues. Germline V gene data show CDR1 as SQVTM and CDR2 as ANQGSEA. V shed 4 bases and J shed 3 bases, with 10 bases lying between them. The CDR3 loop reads CSVAERSNQPQHF. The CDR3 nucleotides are TGCAGCGTTGCGGAGAGGTCCAATCAGCCCCAGCATTTT.

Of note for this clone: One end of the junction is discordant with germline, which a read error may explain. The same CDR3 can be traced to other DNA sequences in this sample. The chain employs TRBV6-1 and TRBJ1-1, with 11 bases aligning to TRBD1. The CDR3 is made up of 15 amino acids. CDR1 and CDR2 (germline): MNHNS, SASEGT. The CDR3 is CASSEAGTGGTEAFF. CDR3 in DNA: TGCGCCAGCAGTGAAGCCGGGACAGGGGGCACTGAAGCTTTCTTT.

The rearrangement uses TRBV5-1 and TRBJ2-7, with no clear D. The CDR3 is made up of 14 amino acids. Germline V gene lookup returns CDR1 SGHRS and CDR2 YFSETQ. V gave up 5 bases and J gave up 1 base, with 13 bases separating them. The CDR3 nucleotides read TGCGCCAGCAGTCTCGCAGGATCGTCCTACGAGCAGTACTTC. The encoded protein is CASSLAGSSYEQYF.

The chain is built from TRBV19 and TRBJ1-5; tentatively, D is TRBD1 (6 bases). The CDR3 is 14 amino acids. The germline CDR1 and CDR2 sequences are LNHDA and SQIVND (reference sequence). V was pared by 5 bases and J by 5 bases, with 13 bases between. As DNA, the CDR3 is TGTGCCAGTAGTGAGATAGGGGGATATCAGCCCCAGCATTTT. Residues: CASSEIGGYQPQHF.

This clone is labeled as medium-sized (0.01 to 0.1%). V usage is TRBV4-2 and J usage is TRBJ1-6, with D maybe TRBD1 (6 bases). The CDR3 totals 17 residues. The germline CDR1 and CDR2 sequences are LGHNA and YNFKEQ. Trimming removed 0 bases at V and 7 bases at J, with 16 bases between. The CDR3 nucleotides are TGTGCCAGCAGCCAAGATAGAGGGGGAGTAGGGAATTCACCCCTCCACTTT. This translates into CASSQDRGGVGNSPLHF.

In DNA, the CDR3 is TGTGCCAGCAGCTTAGCCTCCCTAGCGGGCTGGGGGAATGAGCAGTTCTTC. Its translation: CASSLASLAGWGNEQFF. The rearrangement uses TRBV7-8 and TRBJ2-1; 8 positions match TRBD2. There are 17 residues in the CDR3. V dropped 0 bases and J dropped 7; count of bases not matched to a gene: 11. Germline V gene lookup returns CDR1 SGHVS and CDR2 FQNEAQ.

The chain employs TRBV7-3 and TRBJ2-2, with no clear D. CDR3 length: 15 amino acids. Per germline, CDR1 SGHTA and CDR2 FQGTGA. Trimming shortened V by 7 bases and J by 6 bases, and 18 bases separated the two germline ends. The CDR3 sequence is CASTPEAPPAGELFF. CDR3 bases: TGTGCCAGCACCCCAGAGGCCCCCCCGGCCGGGGAGCTGTTTTTT.

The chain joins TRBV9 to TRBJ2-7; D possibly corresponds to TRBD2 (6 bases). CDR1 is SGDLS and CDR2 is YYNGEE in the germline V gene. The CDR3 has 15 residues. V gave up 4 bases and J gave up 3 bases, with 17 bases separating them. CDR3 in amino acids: CASSPHGGIFYEQYF. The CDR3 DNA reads TGTGCCAGCAGCCCTCACGGAGGGATATTCTACGAGCAGTACTTC.